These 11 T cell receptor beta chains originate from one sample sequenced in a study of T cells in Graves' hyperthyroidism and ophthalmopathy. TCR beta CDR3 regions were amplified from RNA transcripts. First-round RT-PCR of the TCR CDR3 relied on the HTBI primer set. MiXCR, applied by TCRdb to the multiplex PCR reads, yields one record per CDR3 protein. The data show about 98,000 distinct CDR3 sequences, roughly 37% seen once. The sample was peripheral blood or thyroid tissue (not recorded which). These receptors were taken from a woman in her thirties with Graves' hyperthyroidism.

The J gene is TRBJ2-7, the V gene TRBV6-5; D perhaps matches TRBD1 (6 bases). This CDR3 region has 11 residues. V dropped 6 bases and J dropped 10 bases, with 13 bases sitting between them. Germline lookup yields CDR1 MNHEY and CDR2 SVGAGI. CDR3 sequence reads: CASRATGSQYF. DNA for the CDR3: TGTGCCAGCAGAGCAACAGGGAGCCAGTACTTC.

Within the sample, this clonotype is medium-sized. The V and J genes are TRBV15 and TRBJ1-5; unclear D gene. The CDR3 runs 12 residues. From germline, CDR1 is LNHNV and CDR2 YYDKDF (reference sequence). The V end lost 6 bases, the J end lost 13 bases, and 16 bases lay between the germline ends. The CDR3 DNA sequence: TGTGCCACCAGTCGTCTGAAGGCAAGGCAGCATTTT. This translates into CATSRLKARQHF.

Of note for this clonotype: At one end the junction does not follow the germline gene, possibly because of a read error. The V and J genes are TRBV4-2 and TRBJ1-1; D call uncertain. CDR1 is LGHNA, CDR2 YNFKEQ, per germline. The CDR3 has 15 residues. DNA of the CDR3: TGTGCCAGCAGCCAAGATAGCCTTTCTGGAACTGAAGTTTTCTTT. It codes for CASSQDSLSGTEVFF.

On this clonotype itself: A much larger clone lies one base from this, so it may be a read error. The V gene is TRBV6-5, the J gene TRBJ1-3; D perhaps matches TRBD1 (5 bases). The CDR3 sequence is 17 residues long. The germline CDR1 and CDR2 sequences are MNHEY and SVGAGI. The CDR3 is CASSYGFRDGSGNNIYF. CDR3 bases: TGTGCCAGCAGTTACGGGTTCAGGGACGGCTCTGGAAACAACATATATTTT.

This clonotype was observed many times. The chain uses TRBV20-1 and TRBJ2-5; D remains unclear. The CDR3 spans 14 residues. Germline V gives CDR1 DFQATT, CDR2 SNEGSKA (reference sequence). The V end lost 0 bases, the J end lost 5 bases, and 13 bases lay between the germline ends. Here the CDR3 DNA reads TGCAGTGCTAGAGATCGGATTGGCAGGGAGACCCAGTACTTC. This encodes CSARDRIGRETQYF.

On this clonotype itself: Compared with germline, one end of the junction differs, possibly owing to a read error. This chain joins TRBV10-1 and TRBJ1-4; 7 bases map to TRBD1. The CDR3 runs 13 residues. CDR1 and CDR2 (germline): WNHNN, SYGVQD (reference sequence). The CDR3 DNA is TGTGCCAGCAGTGAGACAGGGACTGAAAAACTGTCTTTT. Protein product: CASSETGTEKLSF.

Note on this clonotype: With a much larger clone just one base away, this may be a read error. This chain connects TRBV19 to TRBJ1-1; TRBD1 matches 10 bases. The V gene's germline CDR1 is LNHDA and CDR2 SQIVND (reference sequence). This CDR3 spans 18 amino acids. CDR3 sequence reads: CASSIDLGTGVMNTGAFF. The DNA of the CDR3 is TGTGCCAGTAGTATAGATCTCGGGACAGGGGTGATGAACACTGGAGCTTTCTTT.

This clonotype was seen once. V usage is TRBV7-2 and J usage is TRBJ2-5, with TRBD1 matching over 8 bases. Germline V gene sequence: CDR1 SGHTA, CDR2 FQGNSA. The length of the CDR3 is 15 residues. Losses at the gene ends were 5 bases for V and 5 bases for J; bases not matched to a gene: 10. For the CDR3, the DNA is TGTGCCAGCAGCCGTAATCCGGACAGGGAGGAGACCCAGTACTTC. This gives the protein CASSRNPDREETQYF.

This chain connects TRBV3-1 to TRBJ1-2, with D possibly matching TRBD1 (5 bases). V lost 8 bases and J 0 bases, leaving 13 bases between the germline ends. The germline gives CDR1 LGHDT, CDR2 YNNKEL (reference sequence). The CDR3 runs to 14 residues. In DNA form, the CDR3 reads TGTGCCAGCGCGGGACTGGGGACTAACTATGGCTACACCTTC. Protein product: CASAGLGTNYGYTF.

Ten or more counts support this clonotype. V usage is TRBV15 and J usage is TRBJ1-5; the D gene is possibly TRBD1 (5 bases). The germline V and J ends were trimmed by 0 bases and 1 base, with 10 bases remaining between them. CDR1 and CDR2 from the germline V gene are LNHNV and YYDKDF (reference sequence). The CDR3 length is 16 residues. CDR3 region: CATSRDLRDSNQPQHF. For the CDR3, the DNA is TGTGCCACCAGCAGAGATTTGAGGGACAGCAATCAGCCCCAGCATTTT.

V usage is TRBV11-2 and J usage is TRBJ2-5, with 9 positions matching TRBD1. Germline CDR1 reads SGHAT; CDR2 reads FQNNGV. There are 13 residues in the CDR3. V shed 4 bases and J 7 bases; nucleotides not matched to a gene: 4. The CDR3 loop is CASSWDRAGTQYF. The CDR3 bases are TGTGCCAGCAGCTGGGACAGGGCCGGGACCCAGTACTTC.